This T cell receptor (beta chain) was identified during a study of identical twins. Unique molecular identifiers were present on cDNA, and template switching added a universal primer site. TCRdb reanalysed the 5' RACE reads using MiXCR and keeps one entry per CDR3 protein. The data hold about 240,000 distinct CDR3 sequences, with approximately 12% observed a single time. V was cut by 10 bases and J by 4 bases, with 10 bases left in between. The CDR3 sequence is 12 residues long. Germline CDR1 and CDR2: SEHNR and FQNEAQ (reference sequence). There are a few counts of this clonotype. A further study also used this sample, focusing on yellow fever vaccine responses in identical twins.

The chain uses TRBV7-9 and TRBJ2-2; D is unclear. Sequencing was performed on memory (CD45RO+) T cells sorted from blood. This TCR was sampled from a woman between 18 and 29 years old in good health. The CDR3 protein is CATGAGTGELFF. The CDR3 region has the DNA TGTGCCACAGGAGCCGGCACCGGGGAGCTGTTTTTT.